This T cell receptor (beta chain) was documented in a study of CD8 T cells in ankylosing spondylitis. The CDR3 extends over 16 amino acids. CDR1 is DFQATT, CDR2 SNEGSKA, per germline (reference sequence). V was shortened by 0 bases and J by 0 bases, with 13 bases between the two germline ends. Study results and caveats: Prior work had noted some motif variants in reactive arthritis blood and synovial fluid.

This clonotype was counted only a few times. Antigen specificity is unknown. Making the TCR beta libraries involved quantitative 5'-RACE with molecular barcodes. TCRdb re-derived calls from the 5' RACE reads in MiXCR, one entry per CDR3 protein. The table records roughly 240,000 distinct CDR3 sequences, more than 25% of them present only once. V gene TRBV20-1 combines with J gene TRBJ2-3; D is perhaps TRBD2 (5 bases). The TCR sequence derives from a male donor with ankylosing spondylitis or in good health (not recorded which). Sequencing was performed on blood, either unsorted or a sorted T cell fraction (not recorded which). CDR3 region: CSARDDWEISTDTQYF. CDR3 DNA sequence: TGCAGTGCTAGAGATGATTGGGAGATTAGCACAGATACGCAGTATTTT.